This entry lists 9 T cell receptor beta chains sequenced from one sample in a study of OX40 agonist ivuxolimab in advanced cancers. The receptor library was made with the immunoSEQ multiplex PCR assay. The immuneACCESS repertoire file appears here via TCRdb, limited to in-frame rearrangements. These files lack a portion of the clones; in checked studies, under half of the deficit traces to unresolved V genes, and the cause of the others is not known. The sample records roughly 42,000 clones, 65% to 90% of which are singletons. The ten largest clones add up to 9% to 14% of the sample. The sample was CD4+ or CD8+ T cells sorted from blood, taken in a trial of the OX40 agonist ivuxolimab. These receptors all come from an adult with an advanced solid tumor such as melanoma, head and neck, liver or kidney cancer.

This chain uses TRBV15 with TRBJ1-5; no clear D. Germline V gene data show CDR1 as LNHNV and CDR2 as YYDKDF (reference sequence). The V gene lost 5 bases and the J gene lost 6 bases, with 11 bases spanning the gap. This CDR3 is 13 amino acids long. CDR3 DNA: TGTGCCACCAGCCTCGCCAGCGTTCAGCCCCAGCATTTT. Amino acids: CATSLASVQPQHF.

By proportion, this clone is medium-sized. This chain uses TRBV19 with TRBJ1-5; D gene unclear. Per germline, CDR1 LNHDA and CDR2 SQIVND (reference sequence). CDR3 length: 15 amino acids. The V end was cut by 1 base, the J end by 3 bases, with 10 bases between. CDR3 bases: TGTGCCAGTAGTATAGTCTGGAGTTTCAATCAGCCCCAGCATTTT. The encoded protein is CASSIVWSFNQPQHF.

The CDR3 DNA reads as TGTGCCAGCAGCCAAGGGAAGGCGCAGGGGGGCTTGAGCAATGAGCAGTTCTTC. It encodes CASSQGKAQGGLSNEQFF. The rearrangement links TRBV4-2 to TRBJ2-1, with D tentatively TRBD1 (7 bases). The CDR3 sequence is 18 residues long. Looked up from germline, CDR1 is LGHNA and CDR2 is YNFKEQ. V was shortened by 1 base and J by 6 bases, with 22 bases between the two germline ends.

The rearrangement uses TRBV15 and TRBJ2-1, with unresolved D. Deletions cut 1 base from V and 7 bases from J, with 17 bases between. Germline values: CDR1 LNHNV, CDR2 YYDKDF (reference sequence). This CDR3 contains 16 residues. CDR3 coding DNA: TGTGCCACCAGCAGAGGAACGAGCCCTCTCACGAATGAGCAGTTCTTC. This sequence encodes CATSRGTSPLTNEQFF.

This rearrangement joins TRBV7-2 to TRBJ2-7; D uncertain. V dropped 6 bases and J dropped 3 bases, with 9 bases sitting between them. The germline V gene encodes CDR1 SGHTA and CDR2 FQGNSA. CDR3 length equals 12 residues. In DNA form, the CDR3 reads TGTGCCAGCAGATCCGCCCTCTACGAGCAGTACTTC. Translation: CASRSALYEQYF.

This chain connects TRBV27 to TRBJ1-4; D possibly corresponds to TRBD1 (6 bases). Germline V CDR1 and CDR2: MNHEY, SMNVEV (reference sequence). The V end lost 5 bases, the J end lost 2 bases, and 21 bases lay between the germline ends. CDR3 size: 18 residues. The CDR3: CASSMGRFGGTTNEKLFF. CDR3 in DNA: TGTGCCAGCAGTATGGGGAGGTTCGGGGGCACTACTAATGAAAAACTGTTTTTT. The full variable domain, with the rest looked up from reference TRBV27 and TRBJ1-4, is EAQVTQNPRYLITVTGKKLTVTCSQNMNHEYMSWYRQDPGLGLRQIYYSMNVEVTDKGDVPEGYKVSRKEKRNFPLILESPSPNQTSLYFCASSMGRFGGTTNEKLFFGSGTQLSVL.

The chain is built from TRBV27 and TRBJ1-1; D is ambiguous. Germline CDR1 and CDR2: MNHEY and SMNVEV (reference sequence). Trimming cost V 0 bases and J 0 bases, with 2 bases left between them. The CDR3 runs 13 residues. CDR3 amino acids: CASSLSVNTEAFF. The CDR3 nucleotides are TGTGCCAGCAGTTTATCAGTGAACACTGAAGCTTTCTTT.

The chain carries TRBV6-4 and TRBJ2-1; 7 bases are a match to TRBD2. Germline V gene lookup returns CDR1 MRHNA and CDR2 SNTAGT. With 6 bases clipped from V and 1 base from J, the junction kept 6 bases outside the gene matches. The CDR3 totals 15 residues. The DNA for the CDR3 is TGTGCCAGCAGCGAGCGGGAAGGGTCCTACAATGAGCAGTTCTTC. It codes for CASSEREGSYNEQFF.

This clone is a singleton in its sample. This chain connects TRBV4-1 to TRBJ2-7; D call uncertain. The V and J ends lost 3 bases and 2 bases respectively, with 14 bases between them. The CDR3 runs 15 residues. Germline loops: CDR1 MGHRA, CDR2 YSYEKL. CDR3 sequence (DNA): TGCGCCAGCAGCCACTTGACGGACCCTACCTACGAGCAGTACTTC. Protein sequence: CASSHLTDPTYEQYF.